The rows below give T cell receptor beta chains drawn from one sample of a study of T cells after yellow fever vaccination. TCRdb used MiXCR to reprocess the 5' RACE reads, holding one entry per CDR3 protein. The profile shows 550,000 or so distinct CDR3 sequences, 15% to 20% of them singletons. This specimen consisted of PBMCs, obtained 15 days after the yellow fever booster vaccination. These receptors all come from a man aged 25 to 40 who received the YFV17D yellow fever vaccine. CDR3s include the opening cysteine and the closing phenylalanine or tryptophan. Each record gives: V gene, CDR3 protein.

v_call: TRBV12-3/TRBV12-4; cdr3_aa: CASSFEAEQFF
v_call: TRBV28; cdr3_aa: CASRSAGGAGGPGETQYF
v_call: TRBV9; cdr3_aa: CASSVGGYRTNSPLHF
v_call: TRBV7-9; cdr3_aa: CASSSNKNIQYF
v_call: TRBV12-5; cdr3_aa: CASGLSPNTEAFF
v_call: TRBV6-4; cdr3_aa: CASSDWNLDSYYTDTQYF
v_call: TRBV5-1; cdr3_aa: CASSLDVQDSYSSYNEQFF
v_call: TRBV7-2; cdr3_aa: CASSLAGTVLSTDTQYF
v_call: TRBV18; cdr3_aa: CASSSAADTQYF
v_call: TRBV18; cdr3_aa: CASSPGQISEQYF
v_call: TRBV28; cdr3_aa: CASSSRKLITQETQYF
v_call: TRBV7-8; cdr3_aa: CASSSPGLAVYNEQFF
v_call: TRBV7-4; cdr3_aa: CASSHSAESNEKLFF
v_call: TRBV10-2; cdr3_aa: CASSDYQRTYNEQFF
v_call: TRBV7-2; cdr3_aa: CASSQRGPSYSYNEQFF
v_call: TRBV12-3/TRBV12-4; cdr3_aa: CASSHPEGIQETQYF
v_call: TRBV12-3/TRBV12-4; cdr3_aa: CASSLSGGRNIQYF
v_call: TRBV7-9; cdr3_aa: CASSLSGSGNEQFF
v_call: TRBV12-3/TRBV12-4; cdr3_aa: CASSTSSDTQYF
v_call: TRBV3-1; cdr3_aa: CASSQPDRSHWKNIQYF
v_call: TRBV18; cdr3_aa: CASSPPSGRAETQYF
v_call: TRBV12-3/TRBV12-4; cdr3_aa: CASSPPAGPTGYTF
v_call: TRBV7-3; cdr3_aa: CASSPGTGTPYEQYF
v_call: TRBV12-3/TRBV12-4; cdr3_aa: CASSSSLTSETQYF
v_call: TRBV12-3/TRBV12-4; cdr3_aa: CASWGVTDTQYF
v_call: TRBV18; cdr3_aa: CASSLFYTGENQPQHF
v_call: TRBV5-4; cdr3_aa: CASSLSAGLSSTDTQYF
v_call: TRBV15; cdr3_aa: CATSSPGTSGIYEQYF
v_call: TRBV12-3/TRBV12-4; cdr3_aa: CASTNPGGNTEAFF
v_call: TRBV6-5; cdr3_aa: CASSDLYEQYF
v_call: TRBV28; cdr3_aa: CASSLTPRDDTQYF
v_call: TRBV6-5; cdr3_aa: CASSSILNFSYNEQFF
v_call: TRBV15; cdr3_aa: CATSRGGTAYNEQFF
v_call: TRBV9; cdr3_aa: CASSVAGTGLRWDYNEQFF
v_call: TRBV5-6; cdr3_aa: CASSSDLSNQPQHF
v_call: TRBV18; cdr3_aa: CASSQRQGWGAFF
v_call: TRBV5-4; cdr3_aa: CASSFGAAGGIGEQFF
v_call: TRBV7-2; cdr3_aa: CASSFTGPHYEQYF
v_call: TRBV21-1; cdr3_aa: CASSKHNRETQYF
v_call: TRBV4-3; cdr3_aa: CASSQESSTKGGEQFF
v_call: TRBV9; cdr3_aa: CASSVLSSENEQFF
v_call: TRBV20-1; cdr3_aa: CSGRTGDEQYF
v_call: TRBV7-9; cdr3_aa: CATRTSEVAGELFF
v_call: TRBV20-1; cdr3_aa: CSAGQVQHEQYF
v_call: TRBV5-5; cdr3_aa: CASSLGQLPYGYTF
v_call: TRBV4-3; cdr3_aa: CASSQRGQGNTEAFF
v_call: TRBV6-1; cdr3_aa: CASGAGGRNTGELFF
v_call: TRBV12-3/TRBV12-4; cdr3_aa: CASILGGGTSYEQYF
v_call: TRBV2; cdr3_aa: CASNGLRSYEQYF
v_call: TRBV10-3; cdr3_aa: CAISGGQDGDTQYF
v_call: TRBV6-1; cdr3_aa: CASSEAERQPQHF
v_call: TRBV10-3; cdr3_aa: CAIRLGGVTEAFF
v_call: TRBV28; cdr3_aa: CASRIGQGTGELFF
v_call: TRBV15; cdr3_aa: CATSSRTPNNEQFF
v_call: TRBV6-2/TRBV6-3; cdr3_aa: CASSSPGGGSYNEQFF